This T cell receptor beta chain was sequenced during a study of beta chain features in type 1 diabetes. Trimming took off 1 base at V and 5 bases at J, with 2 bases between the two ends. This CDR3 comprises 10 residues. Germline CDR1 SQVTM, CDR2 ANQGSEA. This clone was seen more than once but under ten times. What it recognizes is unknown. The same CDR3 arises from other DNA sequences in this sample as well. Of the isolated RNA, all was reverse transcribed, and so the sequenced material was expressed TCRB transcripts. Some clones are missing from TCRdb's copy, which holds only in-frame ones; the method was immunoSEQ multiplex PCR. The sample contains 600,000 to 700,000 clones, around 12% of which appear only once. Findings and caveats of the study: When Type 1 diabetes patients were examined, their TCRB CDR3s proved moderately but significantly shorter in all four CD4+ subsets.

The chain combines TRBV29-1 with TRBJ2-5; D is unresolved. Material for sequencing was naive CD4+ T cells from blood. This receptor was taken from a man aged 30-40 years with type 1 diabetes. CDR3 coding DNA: TGCAGCGTTGAAGGGGAGACCCAGTACTTC. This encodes CSVEGETQYF.